This T cell receptor beta chain was retrieved from a study of graft-versus-host responses after intestinal transplantation. As to this clone: What it recognizes is unknown.

The data were produced by immunoSEQ multiplex PCR, yet TCRdb's version contains in-frame clones alone and is incomplete. The sample contains 30,000 to 40,000 clones, over 90% of which appear only once. Germline V gene sequence: CDR1 SGDLS, CDR2 YYNGEE. V lost 1 base, J lost 4 bases, and 2 bases stayed unmatched. The CDR3 has 14 amino acids. The TCR comes from a human donor who was the organ donor for an intestinal transplant. This rearrangement joins TRBV9 to TRBJ2-1; 7 nucleotides line up with TRBD2. The input for sequencing was unstimulated CD8+ T cells sorted from spleen or lymph node cells, taken before transplant. The CDR3 protein is CASSVRAGYNEQFF. The CDR3 DNA sequence: TGTGCCAGCAGCGTAAGAGCGGGGTACAATGAGCAGTTCTTC.